Shown below are 30 T cell receptor beta chains from a single sample sequenced in a study of blood T cell repertoires in COVID-19. Only in-frame clones appear in the TCRdb table, and some are missing; sequencing was by immunoSEQ multiplex PCR. The sample includes approximately 210,000 clones, about 91% of them seen just once. Sequencing was done on a sample of peripheral blood. The source is a woman aged 40 to 50 with acute or convalescent COVID-19.

The rearrangement joins TRBV7-2 to TRBJ2-1; 9 positions match TRBD1. This CDR3 has 13 amino acids. Trimming at V came to 1 base and at J to 12 bases, leaving 4 bases not matched to a gene. The V gene's germline CDR1 is SGHTA and CDR2 FQGNSA. CDR3 coding DNA: TGTGCCAGCAGCTTAGTTGACAGGGGGGCGCAGTTCTTC. It translates to CASSLVDRGAQFF.

This rearrangement joins TRBV27 to TRBJ2-2, with TRBD1 matching 8 bases. The CDR3 extends over 14 amino acids. From germline, CDR1 is MNHEY and CDR2 SMNVEV (reference sequence). The V and J ends lost 9 bases and 6 bases, in that order; junction bases with no gene match: 9. CDR3 sequence reads: CASRQGYWAGELFF. In nucleotides, the CDR3 is TGTGCCAGTCGACAGGGGTACTGGGCCGGGGAGCTGTTTTTT.

The V call is TRBV10-1, the J call TRBJ1-1, with D uncertain. The CDR3 spans 14 residues. The germline CDR1 and CDR2 sequences are WNHNN and SYGVQD (reference sequence). V lost 0 bases and J lost 4, with 9 bases in between. As DNA, the CDR3 is TGCGCCAGCAGTGAGTCGAGGTCCCGCACTGAAGCTTTCTTT. Amino acids: CASSESRSRTEAFF.

The rearrangement uses TRBV1 and TRBJ2-3; the table's D call, TRBD2, has no DNA check behind it. TRBV1 is listed as a pseudogene. The CDR3 spans 14 residues. CDR3 DNA sequence: TGCACCAGCACGACTAGCGGGGAATTAGATACGCAGTATTTT. Translation: CTSTTSGELDTQYF.

The chain recombines TRBV5-1 with TRBJ1-1; possibly TRBD1 for D (5 bases). The germline gives CDR1 SGHRS, CDR2 YFSETQ. V gave up 0 bases and J gave up 10 bases, with 19 bases separating them. The CDR3 contains 15 residues. The CDR3 sequence: CASSLAESRVSRAFF. The CDR3 DNA is TGCGCCAGCAGCTTGGCCGAAAGCAGGGTGTCCCGAGCTTTCTTT.

This chain uses TRBV3-1 (or the pseudogene TRBV3-2) with TRBJ2-2, with TRBD2 identical over 9 bases. Germline loops: CDR1 LGHDT, CDR2 YNNKEL (reference sequence). The CDR3 runs 17 residues. V trimming: 11 bases; J trimming: 6 bases; junction bases outside the gene matches: 19. The CDR3 bases are TGTGCCTGCGGCGGGGTAGCGGGGGCCATTGGACCCGGGGAGCTGTTTTTT. Protein sequence: CACGGVAGAIGPGELFF.

The chain combines TRBV13 with TRBJ1-1, with D perhaps matching TRBD1 (5 bases). With 4 bases removed from V and 1 base from J, the gap between germline ends came to 10 bases. CDR1 is PRHDT and CDR2 is FYEKMQ in the germline V gene (reference sequence). The length of the CDR3 is 14 residues. The CDR3 bases are TGTGCCAGCAGCTGGGGGACTACGAACACTGAAGCTTTCTTT. Protein product: CASSWGTTNTEAFF.

The chain links TRBV2 to TRBJ2-2; the match to TRBD1 covers 7 bases. Germline V gene lookup returns CDR1 SNHLY and CDR2 FYNNEI. The CDR3 runs 14 residues. V lost 6 bases and J lost 1; bases outside the gene matches: 2. CDR3 DNA: TGTGCCAGCAGGGGACAGATGAACACCGGGGAGCTGTTTTTT. Translated: CASRGQMNTGELFF.

V gene TRBV19 combines with J gene TRBJ1-5; 8 bases are shared with TRBD1. CDR1 is LNHDA and CDR2 is SQIVND in the germline V gene (reference sequence). Trimming took 3 bases from V and 6 from J; bases not matched to a gene: 4. This CDR3 region has 14 residues. The CDR3 protein is CASSMAGGGQPQHF. CDR3 in DNA: TGTGCCAGTAGTATGGCAGGGGGCGGTCAGCCCCAGCATTTT.

V usage is TRBV5-1 and J usage is TRBJ1-2, with 10 bases matching TRBD1. There are 17 residues in the CDR3. Germline CDR1 is SGHRS and CDR2 is YFSETQ. V shed 0 bases and J 4 bases; nucleotides not matched to a gene: 9. The CDR3 loop reads CASSLEADWTGGYGYTF. The CDR3 region has the DNA TGCGCCAGCAGCTTGGAAGCAGATTGGACAGGGGGCTATGGCTACACCTTC.

The V call is TRBV19, the J call TRBJ1-2; maybe TRBD1 (6 bases). The germline CDR1 and CDR2 sequences are LNHDA and SQIVND (reference sequence). The CDR3 contains 13 residues. The V gene lost 5 bases and the J gene lost 8 bases, with 15 bases spanning the gap. For the CDR3, the DNA is TGTGCCAGTAGTCTACAGGGACGGATGGGCTACACCTTC. Translation: CASSLQGRMGYTF.

V is TRBV29-1 and J is TRBJ1-2; TRBD1 agrees at 8 bases. The V and J ends lost 6 bases and 7 bases, in that order; junction bases with no gene match: 7. The CDR3 extends over 12 amino acids. Germline assignment: CDR1 SQVTM and CDR2 ANQGSEA. CDR3 bases: TGCAGCGTGTCGGACAGGGCTCGTGGCTACACCTTC. As protein: CSVSDRARGYTF.

The chain joins TRBV5-1 to TRBJ1-3; the D is unclear. Germline loops: CDR1 SGHRS, CDR2 YFSETQ. With 0 bases removed from V and 0 bases from J, the gap between germline ends came to 10 bases. This CDR3 is built from 16 residues. The CDR3, as DNA: TGCGCCAGCAGCTTGGACAGACCGAGCTCTGGAAACACCATATATTTT. Residues: CASSLDRPSSGNTIYF.

The chain recombines TRBV24-1 with TRBJ2-2; D may be TRBD1 (5 bases). Trimming took off 2 bases at V and 0 bases at J, with 9 bases between the two ends. The CDR3 is 16 residues long. Germline V gene lookup returns CDR1 KGHDR and CDR2 SFDVKD. CDR3 coding DNA: TGTGCCACCAGTGATTCACAGGTGCCGAACACCGGGGAGCTGTTTTTT. It translates to CATSDSQVPNTGELFF.

The chain is built from TRBV3-1 (or the pseudogene TRBV3-2) and TRBJ1-3, with no clear D. CDR3 length equals 15 residues. The V gene lost 1 base and the J gene lost 1 base, with 8 bases spanning the gap. The V gene's germline CDR1 is LGHDT and CDR2 YNNKEL (reference sequence). Here the CDR3 DNA reads TGTGCCAGCAGCCAAGGGTGGGAGTCTGGAAACACCATATATTTT. It encodes CASSQGWESGNTIYF.

The chain employs TRBV6-6 and TRBJ1-2; D may be TRBD1 (5 bases). This CDR3 spans 15 amino acids. Between the trimmed V and J ends, which lost 7 bases and 1 base, there was a span of 16 bases. The germline V gene encodes CDR1 MNHNY and CDR2 SVGAGI (reference sequence). The CDR3 DNA is TGTGCCAGCACCCGCGGCAGGGTATATAACTATGGCTACACCTTC. This translates into CASTRGRVYNYGYTF.

The chain recombines TRBV6-5 with TRBJ2-1, with D perhaps matching TRBD1 (5 bases). The V gene's germline CDR1 is MNHEY and CDR2 SVGAGI. The CDR3 is 13 residues long. Between the trimmed V and J ends, which lost 8 bases and 6 bases, there was a span of 14 bases. The CDR3 DNA reads as TGTGCCAGCGGGGCCGTTCGGGTCAATGAGCAGTTCTTC. Its translation is CASGAVRVNEQFF.

The V and J genes are TRBV9 and TRBJ2-3; 8 bases are a match to TRBD2. This CDR3 has 16 residues. Germline V gene sequence: CDR1 SGDLS, CDR2 YYNGEE. Trimming took 4 bases from V and 4 from J; bases not matched to a gene: 11. The CDR3 DNA is TGTGCCAGCAGCCCGCGCTCTAGCGGGTTGGCAGATACGCAGTATTTT. Translated, it gives CASSPRSSGLADTQYF.

The V gene is TRBV6-5, the J gene TRBJ2-1, with 7 bases aligning to TRBD1. The germline V gene encodes CDR1 MNHEY and CDR2 SVGAGI. The CDR3 extends over 14 amino acids. J was trimmed by 2 bases and V by 4 bases; bases with no gene match: 2. The CDR3 DNA reads TGTGCCAGCAGTTCGAGGGGGCCCTACAATGAGCAGTTCTTC. It specifies CASSSRGPYNEQFF.

The chain recombines TRBV4-1 with TRBJ1-2; 8 nucleotides align to TRBD1. The germline V gene encodes CDR1 MGHRA and CDR2 YSYEKL. The CDR3 is made up of 16 amino acids. V dropped 0 bases and J dropped 3; count of bases not matched to a gene: 6. This CDR3 is CASSQERTGRDYGYTF. The CDR3 region has the DNA TGCGCCAGCAGCCAAGAAAGGACAGGGAGGGACTATGGCTACACCTTC.

The chain employs TRBV6-4 and TRBJ1-2; 9 bases agree with TRBD1. Trimming cost V 4 bases and J 7 bases; bases outside gene matches: 4. This CDR3 has 13 residues. CDR1 is MRHNA and CDR2 is SNTAGT in the germline V gene. CDR3 DNA sequence: TGTGCCAGCAGTGGGGGACAGGGCGGTGGCTACACCTTC. This codes for CASSGGQGGGYTF.

This sequence joins TRBV2 and TRBJ1-1; D might be TRBD1 (5 bases). This CDR3 spans 17 amino acids. V lost 6 bases to trimming and J lost 0 bases, with 20 bases between them. Germline CDR1 SNHLY, CDR2 FYNNEI. CDR3 DNA sequence: TGTGCCAGCAGCCCGAACCAGGGTCGGGGGGTGAACACTGAAGCTTTCTTT. Translated, it gives CASSPNQGRGVNTEAFF. The full variable domain, in which reference TRBV2 and TRBJ1-1 provide the parts outside the CDR3, is EPEVTQTPSHQVTQMGQEVILRCVPISNHLYFYWYRQILGQKVEFLVSFYNNEISEKSEIFDDQFSVERPDGSNFTLKIRSTKLEDSAMYFCASSPNQGRGVNTEAFFGQGTRLTVV.

J is TRBJ2-2 and V is TRBV12-5, with 9 positions matching TRBD2. This CDR3 comprises 18 residues. The germline CDR1 and CDR2 sequences are LGHNT and FRNRAP. Trimming at V came to 0 bases and at J to 1 base, leaving 6 bases not matched to a gene. The CDR3 sequence: CASGLVLSGGLNTGELFF. CDR3 DNA sequence: TGTGCTAGTGGTTTGGTACTGAGCGGGGGGCTGAACACCGGGGAGCTGTTTTTT. Full variable domain (outside the CDR3, taken from reference TRBV12-5 and TRBJ2-2): DARVTQTPRHKVTEMGQEVTMRCQPILGHNTVFWYRQTMMQGLELLAYFRNRAPLDDSGMPKDRFSAEMPDATLATLKIQPSEPRDSAVYFCASGLVLSGGLNTGELFFGEGSRLTVL.

The J gene is TRBJ1-5, the V gene TRBV2, with 9 bases identical to TRBD1. The CDR3 sequence is 14 residues long. Germline CDR1 SNHLY, CDR2 FYNNEI. The V segment lost 4 bases and the J segment 4 bases; nucleotides outside the gene matches: 2. CDR3 bases: TGTGCCAGCAGTGGGGGACAGGGTAATCAGCCCCAGCATTTT. Protein sequence: CASSGGQGNQPQHF.

This chain links TRBV10-3 with TRBJ2-5; 10 bases agree with TRBD1. Germline-derived CDR1 and CDR2 are ENHRY and SYGVKD. CDR3 size: 16 residues. With 0 bases clipped from V and 5 bases from J, the junction kept 6 bases outside the gene matches. The CDR3 reads CAISESRTGGTETQYF. The CDR3 DNA sequence: TGTGCCATCAGTGAGTCTAGGACAGGGGGGACGGAGACCCAGTACTTC.

The chain employs TRBV15 and TRBJ2-3, with 9 nucleotides matching TRBD1. The length of the CDR3 is 17 residues. CDR1 is LNHNV, CDR2 YYDKDF, per germline (reference sequence). V lost 3 bases and J lost 2; bases outside the gene matches: 9. For the CDR3, the DNA is TGTGCCACCAGCAGGGCCCGGGGACAGGGTCTCACAGATACGCAGTATTTT. Translated, it gives CATSRARGQGLTDTQYF. Full variable domain (outside the CDR3, taken from reference TRBV15 and TRBJ2-3): DAMVIQNPRYQVTQFGKPVTLSCSQTLNHNVMYWYQQKSSQAPKLLFHYYDKDFNNEADTPDNFQSRRPNTSFCFLDIRSPGLGDTAMYLCATSRARGQGLTDTQYFGPGTRLTVL.

J is TRBJ1-2 and V is TRBV6-5; D uncertain. Trimming took off 4 bases at V and 5 bases at J, with 8 bases between the two ends. Germline V lookup: CDR1 MNHEY, CDR2 SVGAGI. The CDR3 is 12 amino acids. The CDR3 DNA follows: TGTGCCAGCAGTTCCGGGAAATATGGCTACACCTTC. Its protein product is CASSSGKYGYTF.

The J gene is TRBJ2-2, the V gene TRBV9; D is possibly TRBD1 (6 bases). The CDR3 is made up of 15 amino acids. CDR1 is SGDLS, CDR2 YYNGEE, per germline. Trimming removed 5 bases at V and 5 bases at J, with 16 bases between. CDR3 sequence (DNA): TGTGCCAGCAGGGGGGCTAGCCCGGGAACCGGGGAGCTGTTTTTT. This translates into CASRGASPGTGELFF. Filled out from reference TRBV9 and TRBJ2-2, the complete variable domain reads DSGVTQTPKHLITATGQRVTLRCSPRSGDLSVYWYQQSLDQGLQFLIQYYNGEERAKGNILERFSAQQFPDLHSELNLSSLELGDSALYFCASRGASPGTGELFFGEGSRLTVL.

V usage is TRBV25-1 and J usage is TRBJ1-3; tentative D call: TRBD1 (5 bases). The CDR3 runs 18 residues. V was cut by 3 bases and J by 4 bases, with 22 bases left in between. From germline, CDR1 is MGHDK and CDR2 SYGVNS. CDR3 in amino acids: CASSEVVGRGAGGNTIYF. CDR3 nucleotide sequence: TGTGCCAGCAGTGAGGTGGTCGGGCGGGGCGCTGGGGGAAACACCATATATTTT.

The chain links TRBV5-1 to TRBJ1-1; a possible D gene is TRBD1 (6 bases). This CDR3 spans 15 amino acids. Germline loops: CDR1 SGHRS, CDR2 YFSETQ. Between the trimmed V and J ends, which lost 1 base and 4 bases, there was a span of 14 bases. Written as DNA, the CDR3 is TGCGCCAGCAGCTTGAGGCCAGGGGAATCCACTGAAGCTTTCTTT. Amino acids: CASSLRPGESTEAFF.